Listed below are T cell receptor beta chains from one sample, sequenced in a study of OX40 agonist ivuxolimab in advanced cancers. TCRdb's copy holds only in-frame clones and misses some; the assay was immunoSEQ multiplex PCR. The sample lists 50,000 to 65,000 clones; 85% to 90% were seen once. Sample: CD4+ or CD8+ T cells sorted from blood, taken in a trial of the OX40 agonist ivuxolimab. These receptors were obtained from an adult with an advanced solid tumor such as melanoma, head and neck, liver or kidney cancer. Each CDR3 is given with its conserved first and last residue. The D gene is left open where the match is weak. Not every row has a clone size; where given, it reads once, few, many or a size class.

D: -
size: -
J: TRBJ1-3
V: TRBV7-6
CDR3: CASSPSPIRNTIYF
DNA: TGTGCCAGCAGCCCGAGCCCAATAAGAAACACCATATATTTT

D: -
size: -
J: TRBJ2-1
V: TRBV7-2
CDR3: CASSFPDAFFGNEQFF
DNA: TGTGCCAGCAGCTTCCCGGATGCATTTTTTGGCAATGAGCAGTTCTTC

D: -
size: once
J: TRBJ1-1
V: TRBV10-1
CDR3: CASSEFRGVSEAFF
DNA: TGCGCCAGCAGTGAGTTCCGAGGGGTCTCTGAAGCTTTCTTT

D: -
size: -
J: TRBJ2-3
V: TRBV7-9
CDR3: CASRREGGADTQYF
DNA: TGTGCCAGCCGGAGGGAAGGTGGGGCAGATACGCAGTATTTT

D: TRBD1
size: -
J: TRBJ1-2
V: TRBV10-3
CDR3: CAISAGTGWNYGYTF
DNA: TGTGCCATCAGTGCCGGGACAGGGTGGAACTATGGCTACACCTTC

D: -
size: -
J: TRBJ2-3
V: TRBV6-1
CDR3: CASRDSYTDTQYF
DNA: TGTGCCAGCAGGGACAGTTACACAGATACGCAGTATTTT

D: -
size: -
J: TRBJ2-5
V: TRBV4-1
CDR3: CASSQEGLKQETQYF
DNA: TGCGCCAGCAGCCAAGAAGGCCTGAAACAAGAGACCCAGTACTTC

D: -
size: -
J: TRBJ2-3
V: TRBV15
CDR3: CATSTGVSTDTQYF
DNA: TGTGCCACCAGCACAGGGGTTAGCACAGATACGCAGTATTTT

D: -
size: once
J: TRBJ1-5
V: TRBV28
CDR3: CASSHRGRLQPQHF
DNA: TGTGCCAGCAGCCATCGGGGCAGACTTCAGCCCCAGCATTTT

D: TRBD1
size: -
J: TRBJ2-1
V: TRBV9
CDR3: CASSVVGQGAWEQFF
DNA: TGTGCCAGCAGCGTAGTGGGACAGGGGGCGTGGGAGCAGTTCTTC

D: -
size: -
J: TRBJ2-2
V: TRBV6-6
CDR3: CASSYPDGWELFF
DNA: TGTGCCAGCAGTTACCCGGACGGTTGGGAGCTGTTTTTT

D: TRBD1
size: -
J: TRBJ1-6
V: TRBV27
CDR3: CASSLAGGDSPLHF
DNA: TGTGCCAGCAGTTTAGCAGGGGGTGATTCACCCCTCCACTTT

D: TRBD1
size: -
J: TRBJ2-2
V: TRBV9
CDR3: CASSVRQGASTGELFF
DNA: TGTGCCAGCAGCGTTCGTCAGGGGGCTAGCACCGGGGAGCTGTTTTTT

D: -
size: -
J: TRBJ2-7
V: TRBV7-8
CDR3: CASSSYRDKKSYEQYF
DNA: TGTGCCAGCAGCTCGTACCGGGACAAAAAATCCTACGAGCAGTACTTC

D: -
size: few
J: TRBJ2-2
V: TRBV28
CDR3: CASRPTGFDTGELFF
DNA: TGTGCCAGCAGGCCCACGGGATTCGACACCGGGGAGCTGTTTTTT

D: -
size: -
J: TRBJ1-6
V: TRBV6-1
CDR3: CASWGPGVDSPLHF
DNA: TGTGCCAGCTGGGGTCCGGGGGTGGATTCACCCCTCCACTTT

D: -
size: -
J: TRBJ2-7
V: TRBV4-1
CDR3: CASSPTLSYEQYF
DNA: TGCGCCAGCAGCCCGACCTTATCCTACGAGCAGTACTTC

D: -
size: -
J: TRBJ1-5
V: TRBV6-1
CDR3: CASSLGPYGNQPQHF
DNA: TGTGCCAGCAGCCTAGGACCTTATGGCAATCAGCCCCAGCATTTT

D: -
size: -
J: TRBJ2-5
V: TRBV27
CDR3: CASSSTGWQETQYF
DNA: TGTGCCAGCAGCTCCACAGGGTGGCAAGAGACCCAGTACTTC